These T cell receptor beta chains were read from a single sample in a study of T cell changes during pregnancy in multiple sclerosis. The table came from immunoSEQ multiplex PCR; TCRdb's copy has only in-frame clones and leaves some out. Here the sample spans roughly 50,000 clones, more than 80% being singletons. Sequencing was performed on CD8+ T cells from peripheral blood mononuclear cells, taken in the second trimester of pregnancy. These receptor sequences come from a female donor with multiple sclerosis, enrolled in a pregnancy study. Both conserved end residues are part of each CDR3. The D gene is left open where the match is weak. Rows may omit the clone size; those that give it use once, few, many or a size class.

d_call,clone_size,v_call,j_call,cdr3_aa,cdr3_nt
.,.,TRBV5-1,TRBJ2-5,CASSFRGGGLQETQYF,TGCGCCAGCAGCTTCCGAGGGGGGGGGCTTCAAGAGACCCAGTACTTC
TRBD1,.,TRBV7-9,TRBJ2-3,CASSFRRDRAGDTQYF,TGTGCCAGCAGCTTTCGCCGGGACAGGGCCGGAGATACGCAGTATTTT
TRBD1,.,TRBV5-6,TRBJ2-2,CASSYYTGVLNANTGELFF,TGTGCCAGCAGCTATTATACAGGGGTCTTAAACGCGAACACCGGGGAGCTGTTTTTT
TRBD1,.,TRBV19,TRBJ1-6,CASETGGATYNSPLHF,TGTGCCAGTGAGACAGGGGGCGCGACCTATAATTCACCCCTCCACTTT
TRBD1,.,TRBV7-8,TRBJ1-5,CASSWGSGQGVDQPQHF,TGTGCCAGCAGCTGGGGTTCCGGACAGGGGGTCGATCAGCCCCAGCATTTT
.,.,TRBV27,TRBJ1-1,CASSFAGGTEAFF,TGTGCCAGCAGTTTCGCGGGAGGCACTGAAGCTTTCTTT
.,once,TRBV10-3,TRBJ1-2,CAISDGQSIRYTF,TGTGCCATCAGTGATGGACAGAGTATACGCTACACCTTC
TRBD2,once,TRBV7-6,TRBJ2-1,CASSLGSGGSYNEQFF,TGTGCCAGCAGCTTAGGTAGCGGGGGTTCCTACAATGAGCAGTTCTTC
TRBD1,.,TRBV15,TRBJ2-1,CATSPGGTGLLNEQFF,TGTGCCACCAGCCCAGGCGGGACAGGTCTGTTGAATGAGCAGTTCTTC
TRBD2,once,TRBV14,TRBJ2-3,CASSQGDGGALDTQYF,TGTGCCAGCAGCCAAGGTGACGGGGGGGCCCTAGATACGCAGTATTTT
.,.,TRBV14,TRBJ2-7,CASSPRKGGEQYF,TGTGCCAGCAGCCCGCGGAAAGGGGGCGAGCAGTACTTC
.,.,TRBV2,TRBJ1-2,CASSEGEDTF,TGTGCCAGCAGTGAAGGGGAGGATACCTTC
.,once,TRBV6-9,TRBJ2-1,CASSYFAGPGEQFF,TGTGCCAGCAGTTACTTTGCGGGGCCAGGTGAGCAGTTCTTC
TRBD2,.,TRBV7-6,TRBJ2-2,CASSLAGVAGAGELFF,TGTGCCAGCAGCTTAGCGGGCGTCGCGGGGGCCGGGGAGCTGTTTTTT
TRBD2,.,TRBV7-2,TRBJ2-5,CASSLGIFSSGEETQYF,TGTGCCAGCAGCTTAGGAATCTTCTCTAGCGGGGAAGAGACCCAGTACTTC
.,once,TRBV12-5,TRBJ1-4,CASGWGVEKLFF,TGTGCTAGTGGTTGGGGAGTTGAAAAACTGTTTTTT
.,.,TRBV7-3,TRBJ2-3,CASSLRGGGSTDTQYF,TGTGCCAGCAGCTTAAGGGGGGGCGGTAGCACAGATACGCAGTATTTT
TRBD2,few,TRBV7-9,TRBJ2-1,CASSSQLAGPLNEQFF,TGTGCCAGCAGCTCACAACTAGCGGGGCCACTCAATGAGCAGTTCTTC
TRBD2,.,TRBV2,TRBJ2-1,CASSLRLALDGEQFF,TGTGCCAGCAGTCTAAGACTAGCCCTCGACGGGGAGCAGTTCTTC
TRBD1,.,TRBV30,TRBJ1-1,CAGIQGGITEAFF,TGTGCCGGAATACAGGGGGGGATCACTGAAGCTTTCTTT
.,.,TRBV7-6,TRBJ2-1,CASSLDWGQNNEQFF,TGTGCCAGCAGCTTAGATTGGGGCCAGAACAATGAGCAGTTCTTC
TRBD1,.,TRBV11-2,TRBJ2-1,CASSLGRGQDEQFF,TGTGCCAGCAGCTTAGGCAGGGGGCAAGATGAGCAGTTCTTC
.,.,TRBV27,TRBJ1-3,CASSLTGTPGNTIYF,TGTGCCAGCAGTTTGACTGGGACACCTGGAAACACCATATATTTT
.,.,TRBV7-9,TRBJ2-1,CASSLAQVYNEQFF,TGTGCCAGCAGCTTAGCTCAGGTCTACAATGAGCAGTTCTTC
TRBD1,.,TRBV7-9,TRBJ1-5,CASSFGQVGNQPQHF,TGTGCCAGCAGCTTCGGACAGGTTGGCAATCAGCCCCAGCATTTT
.,.,TRBV4-2,TRBJ2-2,CASSLNTDSPGELFF,TGTGCCAGCAGCCTAAACACCGACAGCCCGGGGGAGCTGTTTTTT
.,.,TRBV5-6,TRBJ1-1,CASSLAPGIPGDTEAFF,TGTGCCAGCAGCTTGGCCCCAGGGATCCCTGGGGACACTGAAGCTTTCTTT
TRBD1,once,TRBV6-1,TRBJ2-7,CASRPGQEVEEQYF,TGTGCCAGCAGACCGGGACAGGAGGTGGAAGAGCAGTACTTC
TRBD1,once,TRBV10-3,TRBJ2-1,CAIGQGPEQFF,TGTGCCATCGGACAGGGACCTGAGCAGTTCTTC
.,.,TRBV5-6,TRBJ1-6,CASSLASAGWNSPLHF,TGTGCCAGCAGCTTGGCCAGCGCGGGTTGGAATTCACCCCTCCACTTT
.,.,TRBV4-2,TRBJ1-1,CASSGSSDTEAFF,TGTGCCAGCAGCGGTAGCAGCGACACTGAAGCTTTCTTT
.,few,TRBV25-1,TRBJ2-3,CASSEYGNRQLYPDTQYF,TGTGCCAGCAGTGAATATGGGAATAGACAGCTCTATCCAGATACGCAGTATTTT
.,.,TRBV6-1,TRBJ1-5,CASSEATGNQPQHF,TGTGCCAGCAGTGAAGCGACAGGCAATCAGCCCCAGCATTTT
.,.,TRBV7-2,TRBJ1-1,CASSLDRRGVNTEAFF,TGTGCCAGCAGCTTAGATAGGAGAGGTGTGAACACTGAAGCTTTCTTT